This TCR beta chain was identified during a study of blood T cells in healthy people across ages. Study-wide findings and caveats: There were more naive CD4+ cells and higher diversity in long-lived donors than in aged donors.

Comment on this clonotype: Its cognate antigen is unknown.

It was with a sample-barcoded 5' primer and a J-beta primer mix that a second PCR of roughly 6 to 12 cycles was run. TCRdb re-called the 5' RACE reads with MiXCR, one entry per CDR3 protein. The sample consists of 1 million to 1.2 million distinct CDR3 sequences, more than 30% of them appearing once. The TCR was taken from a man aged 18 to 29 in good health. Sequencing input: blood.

The CDR3 nucleotides are TGTGCCAGCAGTGAATCGTTCGGCAGGGGGTTAGATGGCTACACCTTC. Its protein product is CASSESFGRGLDGYTF. V is TRBV25-1 and J is TRBJ1-2, with 7 bases identical to TRBD1. Looked up from germline, CDR1 is MGHDK and CDR2 is SYGVNS. With V trimmed by 1 base and J by 6 bases, 11 bases remained unmatched. This CDR3 has 16 residues.